This entry lists 7 T cell receptor beta chains sequenced from one sample in a study of shared clonotypes between healthy human individuals. The table came from immunoSEQ multiplex PCR; TCRdb's copy has only in-frame clones and leaves some out. The top ten clones hold over 0.1% of a sample with 2 million to 2.5 million clones, 90% to 96% of them seen once. Sequencing was carried out using naive CD4+ T cells sorted from blood. Described subset: CD45RA+ positively selected. Source of these receptors: a man younger than 30 in good health.

The genes are TRBV6-1 and TRBJ2-3; TRBD1 matches at 7 bases. The CDR3 is 15 residues long. V gave up 6 bases and J gave up 2 bases; unmatched junction bases: 8. Germline CDR1 and CDR2: MNHNS and SASEGT. The CDR3 nucleotides are TGTGCCAGCAGACCACAGGGGCCCTCCACAGATACGCAGTATTTT. This gives the protein CASRPQGPSTDTQYF.

The V gene is TRBV7-9, the J gene TRBJ2-5, with 10 bases that match TRBD2. With V trimmed by 2 bases and J by 3 bases, 6 bases remained unmatched. Germline V gene lookup returns CDR1 SEHNR and CDR2 FQNEAQ (reference sequence). The CDR3 is made up of 16 amino acids. The CDR3 DNA reads TGTGCCAGCAGCTTAAGCCTAGCGGGGGCCAAAGAGACCCAGTACTTC. It codes for CASSLSLAGAKETQYF.

The V and J genes are TRBV19 and TRBJ2-7; unclear D gene. The CDR3 totals 15 residues. Germline V gives CDR1 LNHDA, CDR2 SQIVND (reference sequence). V dropped 4 bases and J dropped 2 bases, with 15 bases sitting between them. The CDR3 loop reads CASSTSGLTAYEQYF. DNA of the CDR3: TGTGCCAGTAGTACCTCCGGGCTCACCGCCTACGAGCAGTACTTC.

The V gene is TRBV14, the J gene TRBJ1-4; TRBD1 might be the D (5 bases). Trimming cost V 4 bases and J 5 bases, with 14 bases left between them. There are 15 residues in the CDR3. The germline CDR1 and CDR2 sequences are SGHDN and FVKESK. The CDR3 DNA reads TGTGCCAGCAGCCTCTCCGGGGGGGTCAATGAAAAACTGTTTTTT. This gives the protein CASSLSGGVNEKLFF.

The chain couples TRBV27 to TRBJ1-2; TRBD1 matches at 8 bases. The CDR3 runs 12 residues. The germline V gene has CDR1 MNHEY and CDR2 SMNVEV (reference sequence). Trimming at V came to 6 bases and at J to 8 bases, leaving 5 bases not matched to a gene. This CDR3 is CASRTGAGGYTF. The CDR3 nucleotides are TGTGCCAGCAGGACAGGGGCAGGCGGCTACACCTTC.

This clone was detected only once. This same CDR3 is encoded by further DNA sequences in the sample. CDR3 in amino acids: CASSFDGNQPQHF. The CDR3 DNA reads TGCGCCAGCAGTTTCGACGGGAATCAGCCCCAGCATTTT. The J gene is TRBJ1-5, the V gene TRBV5-1, with D unclear. Trimming left V 5 bases short and J 4 bases short, with 10 bases between. The length of the CDR3 is 13 residues. Germline values: CDR1 SGHRS, CDR2 YFSETQ.

The chain is built from TRBV18 and TRBJ2-1; 7 bases are shared with TRBD1. CDR3 length: 13 residues. Losses at the gene ends were 6 bases for V and 9 bases for J; bases not matched to a gene: 8. Per germline, CDR1 KGHSH and CDR2 LQKENI. CDR3 sequence (DNA): TGTGCCAGCTCTCTTAGACAGGGCACTGAGCAGTTCTTC. Translation gives CASSLRQGTEQFF. The whole variable domain, remainder taken from reference TRBV18 and TRBJ2-1, is NAGVMQNPRHLVRRRGQEARLRCSPMKGHSHVYWYRQLPEEGLKFMVYLQKENIIDESGMPKERFSAEFPKEGPSILRIQQVVRGDSAAYFCASSLRQGTEQFFGPGTRLTVL.